This T cell receptor (beta chain) originates from a study of shared clonotypes between healthy human individuals. Looking at the study overall: Three plates each covered CD4 naive and memory; CD8 naive two, CD8 memory one.

Turning to this clone: What it binds is unknown.

The study's findings and limits: Generally, naive subsets (rather than memory subsets) showed larger estimated richness.

The authors ran the assay at deep level. Sequenced by immunoSEQ multiplex PCR; TCRdb stores in-frame clones only, minus some. The top ten hold around 1.8% of the sample, which has 550,000 to 700,000 clones, less than 80% seen once. Trimming stripped 8 bases from V and 2 bases from J, with 8 bases between. The CDR3 length is 12 residues. Germline CDR1 and CDR2: SGHTA and FQGNSA. Input material: memory CD4+ T cells sorted from blood. The subset here: CD45RA-negative fraction. The genes are TRBV7-2 and TRBJ2-3; D not certain. The clonotype was recovered from a woman aged 25 to 39 in good health. The CDR3 here is CASDPATDTQYF. In DNA, the CDR3 is TGTGCCAGCGACCCGGCCACAGATACGCAGTATTTT.